This is a list of T cell receptor beta chains from one sample in a study of OX40 agonist ivuxolimab in advanced cancers. TCRdb's copy holds only in-frame clones and misses some; the assay was immunoSEQ multiplex PCR. The data hold some 80,000 clones, with roughly 90% observed a single time. Sequences were derived from CD4+ or CD8+ T cells sorted from blood, sampled in a trial of the OX40 agonist ivuxolimab. The origin of the receptors is an adult with an advanced solid tumor such as melanoma, head and neck, liver or kidney cancer. Both conserved end residues are part of each CDR3. D genes are given only for firm matches. Size values are once, few and many counts, or a class for expanded clones, and some rows have none.

clone_size: NA
v_call: TRBV6-1
d_call: NA
j_call: TRBJ2-7
cdr3_aa: CASSEFRNGFEQYF
cdr3_nt: TGTGCCAGCAGTGAATTCAGGAACGGGTTTGAGCAGTACTTC

clone_size: once
v_call: TRBV27
d_call: TRBD2
j_call: TRBJ2-1
cdr3_aa: CASSLVSSGAGEQFF
cdr3_nt: TGTGCCAGCAGTTTAGTGTCTAGCGGGGCGGGTGAGCAGTTCTTC

clone_size: NA
v_call: TRBV27
d_call: NA
j_call: TRBJ2-7
cdr3_aa: CASSLGVKGDEQYF
cdr3_nt: TGTGCCAGCAGTTTAGGAGTAAAGGGGGACGAGCAGTACTTC

clone_size: NA
v_call: TRBV14
d_call: NA
j_call: TRBJ1-1
cdr3_aa: CASSLTGFGAEAFF
cdr3_nt: TGTGCCAGCAGCCTAACAGGGTTTGGAGCTGAAGCTTTCTTT

clone_size: NA
v_call: TRBV9
d_call: NA
j_call: TRBJ2-3
cdr3_aa: CASSVGGSTDTQYF
cdr3_nt: TGTGCCAGCAGCGTAGGGGGGAGCACAGATACGCAGTATTTT

clone_size: NA
v_call: TRBV5-6
d_call: TRBD1
j_call: TRBJ1-6
cdr3_aa: CASSSGTGYASPLHF
cdr3_nt: TGTGCCAGCAGTTCCGGGACAGGGTATGCCTCACCCCTCCACTTT

clone_size: NA
v_call: TRBV13
d_call: NA
j_call: TRBJ2-3
cdr3_aa: CASREGTTDTQYF
cdr3_nt: TGTGCCAGCAGGGAGGGTACGACAGATACGCAGTATTTT

clone_size: NA
v_call: TRBV27
d_call: NA
j_call: TRBJ1-2
cdr3_aa: CASSFGATGEGYTF
cdr3_nt: TGTGCCAGCAGTTTCGGGGCGACCGGGGAGGGCTACACCTTC

clone_size: NA
v_call: TRBV7-2
d_call: NA
j_call: TRBJ2-7
cdr3_aa: CASSFLWTDYYEQYF
cdr3_nt: TGTGCCAGCAGCTTCCTCTGGACGGATTACTACGAGCAGTACTTC

clone_size: NA
v_call: TRBV7-2
d_call: NA
j_call: TRBJ2-7
cdr3_aa: CASSFMEPHAYEQYF
cdr3_nt: TGTGCCAGCAGCTTCATGGAGCCTCACGCCTACGAGCAGTACTTC

clone_size: NA
v_call: TRBV5-6
d_call: TRBD1
j_call: TRBJ2-3
cdr3_aa: CASSLLGQGPIPDTQYF
cdr3_nt: TGTGCCAGCAGCTTGTTGGGACAGGGTCCGATCCCAGATACGCAGTATTTT

clone_size: NA
v_call: TRBV7-9
d_call: NA
j_call: TRBJ2-3
cdr3_aa: CASSLDSKGGTDTQYF
cdr3_nt: TGTGCCAGCAGCTTAGACTCCAAGGGGGGCACAGATACGCAGTATTTT

clone_size: NA
v_call: TRBV6-6
d_call: NA
j_call: TRBJ2-3
cdr3_aa: CASSYGVETDTQYF
cdr3_nt: TGTGCCAGCAGTTACGGGGTAGAAACAGATACGCAGTATTTT

clone_size: NA
v_call: TRBV28
d_call: TRBD1
j_call: TRBJ1-1
cdr3_aa: CASSLVTGEGNTEAFF
cdr3_nt: TGTGCCAGCAGTTTGGTAACAGGGGAGGGGAACACTGAAGCTTTCTTT

clone_size: NA
v_call: TRBV5-3
d_call: NA
j_call: TRBJ2-7
cdr3_aa: CASPYEQYF
cdr3_nt: TGTGCCAGCCCCTACGAGCAGTACTTC

clone_size: NA
v_call: TRBV7-3
d_call: NA
j_call: TRBJ2-7
cdr3_aa: CASSPGVGYEQYF
cdr3_nt: TGTGCCAGCAGTCCAGGGGTTGGCTACGAGCAGTACTTC

clone_size: NA
v_call: TRBV9
d_call: NA
j_call: TRBJ1-1
cdr3_aa: CASSVGAGTGGAGIFF
cdr3_nt: NA

clone_size: NA
v_call: TRBV4-3
d_call: TRBD1
j_call: TRBJ1-4
cdr3_aa: CASSRGTGSGEKLFF
cdr3_nt: TGCGCCAGCAGCCGAGGGACAGGTTCGGGTGAAAAACTGTTTTTT

clone_size: NA
v_call: TRBV6-6
d_call: TRBD2
j_call: TRBJ2-5
cdr3_aa: CASSRPTSGVDETQYF
cdr3_nt: TGTGCCAGCAGCCGACCTACTAGCGGGGTAGATGAGACCCAGTACTTC

clone_size: NA
v_call: TRBV27
d_call: TRBD1
j_call: TRBJ2-1
cdr3_aa: CASSPTTGGNEQFF
cdr3_nt: TGTGCCAGCAGTCCAACGACAGGGGGCAATGAGCAGTTCTTC

clone_size: NA
v_call: TRBV7-9
d_call: NA
j_call: TRBJ1-2
cdr3_aa: CASTPSPTYGYTF
cdr3_nt: TGTGCCAGCACCCCGAGCCCCACCTATGGCTACACCTTC

clone_size: NA
v_call: TRBV2
d_call: NA
j_call: TRBJ2-7
cdr3_aa: CASSEMGRPFNEQYF
cdr3_nt: TGTGCCAGCAGTGAAATGGGGCGGCCCTTCAACGAGCAGTACTTC

clone_size: NA
v_call: TRBV4-1
d_call: NA
j_call: TRBJ2-7
cdr3_aa: CASSQRGSYEQYF
cdr3_nt: TGCGCCAGCAGCCAAAGGGGATCCTACGAGCAGTACTTC

clone_size: NA
v_call: TRBV2
d_call: TRBD1
j_call: TRBJ1-5
cdr3_aa: CASSDPGQGDQPQHF
cdr3_nt: TGTGCCAGCAGTGACCCGGGACAGGGAGATCAGCCCCAGCATTTT

clone_size: NA
v_call: TRBV4-3
d_call: NA
j_call: TRBJ2-7
cdr3_aa: CASSQGHGGMEQYF
cdr3_nt: TGCGCCAGCAGCCAGGGACACGGGGGGATGGAGCAGTACTTC

clone_size: NA
v_call: TRBV19
d_call: TRBD1
j_call: TRBJ2-1
cdr3_aa: CASWTGTIGNEQFF
cdr3_nt: TGTGCCAGTTGGACAGGGACCATAGGGAATGAGCAGTTCTTC

clone_size: NA
v_call: TRBV5-6
d_call: TRBD1
j_call: TRBJ2-1
cdr3_aa: CASSLVTGVSYNEQFF
cdr3_nt: TGTGCCAGCAGCTTGGTAACAGGGGTATCCTACAATGAGCAGTTCTTC

clone_size: NA
v_call: TRBV19
d_call: NA
j_call: TRBJ1-1
cdr3_aa: CASGPGVQAFF
cdr3_nt: TGTGCCAGTGGCCCCGGAGTTCAAGCTTTCTTT

clone_size: NA
v_call: TRBV29-1
d_call: NA
j_call: TRBJ2-5
cdr3_aa: CSVFVGQAETQYF
cdr3_nt: TGCAGCGTTTTTGTCGGCCAGGCGGAGACCCAGTACTTC

clone_size: few
v_call: TRBV6-6
d_call: NA
j_call: TRBJ2-7
cdr3_aa: CASREDAYEQYF
cdr3_nt: TGTGCCAGCAGGGAGGACGCCTACGAGCAGTACTTC

clone_size: NA
v_call: TRBV5-1
d_call: NA
j_call: TRBJ1-1
cdr3_aa: CASSFGRLAFF
cdr3_nt: TGCGCCAGCAGCTTTGGACGTCTCGCTTTCTTT

clone_size: once
v_call: TRBV9
d_call: TRBD2
j_call: TRBJ2-1
cdr3_aa: CASSIYSGGYYNEQFF
cdr3_nt: TGTGCCAGCAGCATTTACAGCGGGGGATACTACAATGAGCAGTTCTTC